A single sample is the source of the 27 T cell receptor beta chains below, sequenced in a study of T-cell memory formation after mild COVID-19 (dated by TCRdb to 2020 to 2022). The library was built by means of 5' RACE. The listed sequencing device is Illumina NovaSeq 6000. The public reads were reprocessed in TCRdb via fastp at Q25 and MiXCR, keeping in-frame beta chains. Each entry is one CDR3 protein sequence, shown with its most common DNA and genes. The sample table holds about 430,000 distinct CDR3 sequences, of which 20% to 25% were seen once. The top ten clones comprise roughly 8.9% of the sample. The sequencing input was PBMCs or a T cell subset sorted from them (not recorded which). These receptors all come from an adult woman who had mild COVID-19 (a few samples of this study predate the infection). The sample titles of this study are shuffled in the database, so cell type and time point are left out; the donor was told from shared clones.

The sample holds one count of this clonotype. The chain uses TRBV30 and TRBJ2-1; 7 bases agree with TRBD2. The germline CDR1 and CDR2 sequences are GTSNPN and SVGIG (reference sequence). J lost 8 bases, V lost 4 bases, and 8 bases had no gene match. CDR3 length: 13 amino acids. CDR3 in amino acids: CAWTRTSVDEQFF. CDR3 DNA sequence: TGTGCCTGGACCCGCACTAGCGTCGATGAGCAGTTCTTC. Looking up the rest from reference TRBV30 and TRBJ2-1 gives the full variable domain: SQTIHQWPATLVQPVGSPLSLECTVEGTSNPNLYWYRQAAGRGLQLLFYSVGIGQISSEVPQNLSASRPQDRQFILSSKKLLLSDSGFYLCAWTRTSVDEQFFGPGTRLTVL.

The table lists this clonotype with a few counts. The CDR3 nucleotides read TGTGCCAGCAGCCTAGACTGGGCCCGCTACGAGCAGTACTTC. Its protein product is CASSLDWARYEQYF. This chain connects TRBV7-9 to TRBJ2-7; D not certain. Looked up from germline, CDR1 is SEHNR and CDR2 is FQNEAQ (reference sequence). The CDR3 sequence is 14 residues long. The V end was cut by 5 bases, the J end by 3 bases, with 14 bases between.

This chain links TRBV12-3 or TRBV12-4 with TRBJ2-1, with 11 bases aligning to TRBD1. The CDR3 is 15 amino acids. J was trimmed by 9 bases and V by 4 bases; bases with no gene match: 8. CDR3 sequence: CASSSGQGDVSEQFF. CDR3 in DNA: TGTGCCAGCAGTTCGGGACAGGGGGATGTGAGTGAGCAGTTCTTC.

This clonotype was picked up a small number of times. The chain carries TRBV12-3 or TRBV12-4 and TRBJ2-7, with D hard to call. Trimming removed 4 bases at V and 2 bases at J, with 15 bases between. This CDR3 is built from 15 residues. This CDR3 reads CASSSWLDLTYEQYF. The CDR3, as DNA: TGTGCCAGCAGTTCGTGGCTAGACCTCACCTACGAGCAGTACTTC.

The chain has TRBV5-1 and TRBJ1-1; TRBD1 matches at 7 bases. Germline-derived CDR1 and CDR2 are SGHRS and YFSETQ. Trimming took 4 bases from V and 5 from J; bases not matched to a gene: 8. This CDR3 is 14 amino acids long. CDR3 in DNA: TGCGCCAGCAGCCGTGCAGGGGGAAGGACTGAAGCTTTCTTT. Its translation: CASSRAGGRTEAFF.

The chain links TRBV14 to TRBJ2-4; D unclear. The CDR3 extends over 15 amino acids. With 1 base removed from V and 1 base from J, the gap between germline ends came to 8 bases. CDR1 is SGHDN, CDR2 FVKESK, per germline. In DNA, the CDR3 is TGTGCCAGCAGCCAAGTGGGATTTGCCAAAAACATTCAGTACTTC. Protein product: CASSQVGFAKNIQYF.

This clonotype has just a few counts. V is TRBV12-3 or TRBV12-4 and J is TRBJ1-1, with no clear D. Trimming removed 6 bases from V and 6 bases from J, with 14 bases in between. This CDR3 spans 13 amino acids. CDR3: CASSSSLGSEAFF. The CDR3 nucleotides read TGTGCCAGCAGCTCCTCTCTGGGTTCTGAAGCTTTCTTT.

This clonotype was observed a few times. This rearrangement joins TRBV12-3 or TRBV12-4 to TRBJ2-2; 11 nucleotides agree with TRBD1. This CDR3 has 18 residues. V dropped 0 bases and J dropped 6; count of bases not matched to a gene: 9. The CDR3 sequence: CASSLADRDRGLAGELFF. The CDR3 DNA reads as TGTGCCAGCAGTTTAGCGGACCGGGACAGGGGGTTAGCCGGGGAGCTGTTTTTT.

CDR3 in DNA: TGCGCCAGCAGCGCGGCTCCGGGACTAGCGGCCTACAATGAGCAGTTCTTC. Encoded protein: CASSAAPGLAAYNEQFF. This chain joins TRBV5-1 and TRBJ2-1, with 11 bases identical to TRBD2. From germline, CDR1 is SGHRS and CDR2 YFSETQ. This CDR3 region has 17 residues. The V gene end was trimmed by 4 bases and the J gene end by 2 bases; junction bases not matched to a gene: 8.

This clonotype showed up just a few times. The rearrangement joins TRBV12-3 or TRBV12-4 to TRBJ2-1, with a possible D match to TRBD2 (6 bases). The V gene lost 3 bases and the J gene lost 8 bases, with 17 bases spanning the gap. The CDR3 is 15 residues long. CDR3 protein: CASSLGGLPVDEQFF. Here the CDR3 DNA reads TGTGCCAGCAGTTTGGGGGGACTGCCGGTCGATGAGCAGTTCTTC.

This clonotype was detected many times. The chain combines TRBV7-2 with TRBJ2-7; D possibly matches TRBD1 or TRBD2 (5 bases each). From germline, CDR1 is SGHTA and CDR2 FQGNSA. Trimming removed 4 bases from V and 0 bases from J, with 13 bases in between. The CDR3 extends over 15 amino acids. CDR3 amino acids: CASSSDWGFSYEQYF. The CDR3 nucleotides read TGTGCCAGCAGCTCCGATTGGGGGTTCTCCTACGAGCAGTACTTC.

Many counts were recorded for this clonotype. This CDR3 is CASSPRLAGLSGNEQFF. The CDR3 DNA reads as TGTGCCAGCTCACCTCGACTAGCGGGACTCTCGGGCAATGAGCAGTTCTTC. This rearrangement joins TRBV18 to TRBJ2-1; 11 bases are a match to TRBD2. Germline V gene lookup returns CDR1 KGHSH and CDR2 LQKENI. Trimming at V came to 3 bases and at J to 6 bases, leaving 10 bases not matched to a gene. CDR3 length: 17 residues.

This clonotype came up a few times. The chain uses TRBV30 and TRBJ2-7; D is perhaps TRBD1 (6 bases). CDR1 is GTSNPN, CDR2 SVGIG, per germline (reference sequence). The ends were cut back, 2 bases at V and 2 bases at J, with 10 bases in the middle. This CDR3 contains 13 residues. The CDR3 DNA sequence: TGTGCCTGGAGTCGGGACACCCCCTACGAGCAGTACTTC. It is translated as CAWSRDTPYEQYF.

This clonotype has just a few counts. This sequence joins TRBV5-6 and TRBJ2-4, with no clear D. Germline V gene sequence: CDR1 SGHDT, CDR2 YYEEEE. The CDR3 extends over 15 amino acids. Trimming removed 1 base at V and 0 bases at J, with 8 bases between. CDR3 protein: CASSLIETAKNIQYF. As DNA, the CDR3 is TGTGCCAGCAGCTTGATCGAGACAGCCAAAAACATTCAGTACTTC.

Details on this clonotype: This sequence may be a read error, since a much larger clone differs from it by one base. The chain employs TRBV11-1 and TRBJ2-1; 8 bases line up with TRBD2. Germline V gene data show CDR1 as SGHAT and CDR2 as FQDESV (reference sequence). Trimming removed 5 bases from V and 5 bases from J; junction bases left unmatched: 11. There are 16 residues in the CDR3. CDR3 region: CASSRVGNSGNNEQFF. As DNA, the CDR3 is TGTGCCAGCAGCCGAGTGGGTAATAGCGGGAACAATGAGCAGTTCTTC. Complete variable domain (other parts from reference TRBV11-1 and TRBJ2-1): EAEVAQSPRYKITEKSQAVAFWCDPISGHATLYWYRQILGQGPELLVQFQDESVVDDSQLPKDRFSAERLKGVDSTLKIQPAELGDSAMYLCASSRVGNSGNNEQFFGPGTRLTVL.

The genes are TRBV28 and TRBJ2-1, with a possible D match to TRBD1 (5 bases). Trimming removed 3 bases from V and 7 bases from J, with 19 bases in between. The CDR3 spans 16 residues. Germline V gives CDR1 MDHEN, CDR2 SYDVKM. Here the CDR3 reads CASSLGRGGASNEQFF. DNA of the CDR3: TGTGCCAGCAGTTTGGGTAGGGGTGGGGCGAGTAATGAGCAGTTCTTC.

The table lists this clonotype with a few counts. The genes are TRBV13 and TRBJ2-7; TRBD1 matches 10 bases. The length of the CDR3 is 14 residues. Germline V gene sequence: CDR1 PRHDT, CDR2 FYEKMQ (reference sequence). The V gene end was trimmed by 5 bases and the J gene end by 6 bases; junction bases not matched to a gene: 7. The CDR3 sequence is CASSTGQGVSEQYF. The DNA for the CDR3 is TGTGCCAGCAGCACCGGACAGGGGGTTAGCGAGCAGTACTTC.

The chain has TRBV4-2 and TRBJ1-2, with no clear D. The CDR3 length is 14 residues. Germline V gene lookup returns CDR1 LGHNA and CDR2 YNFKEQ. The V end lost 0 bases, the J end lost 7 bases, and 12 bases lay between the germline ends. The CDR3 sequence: CASSQDRQSAGYTF. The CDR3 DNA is TGTGCCAGCAGCCAAGATCGTCAGTCCGCTGGCTACACCTTC.

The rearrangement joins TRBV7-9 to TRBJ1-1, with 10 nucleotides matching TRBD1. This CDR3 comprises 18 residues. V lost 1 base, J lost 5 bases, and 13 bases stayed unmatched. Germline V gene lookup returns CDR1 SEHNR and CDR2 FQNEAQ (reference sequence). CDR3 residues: CASSLEGLTGGGGTEAFF. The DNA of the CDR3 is TGTGCCAGCAGCTTAGAGGGTTTGACAGGGGGCGGAGGAACTGAAGCTTTCTTT.

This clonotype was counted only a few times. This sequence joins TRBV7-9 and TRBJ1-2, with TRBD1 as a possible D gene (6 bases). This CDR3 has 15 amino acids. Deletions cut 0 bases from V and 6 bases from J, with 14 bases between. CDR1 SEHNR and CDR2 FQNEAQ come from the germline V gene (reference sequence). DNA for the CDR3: TGTGCCAGCAGCTTAGCGCCGGACAGCCTTGATGGCTACACCTTC. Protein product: CASSLAPDSLDGYTF. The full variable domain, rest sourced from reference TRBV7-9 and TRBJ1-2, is DTGVSQNPRHKITKRGQNVTFRCDPISEHNRLYWYRQTLGQGPEFLTYFQNEAQLEKSRLLSDRFSAERPKGSFSTLEIQRTEQGDSAMYLCASSLAPDSLDGYTFGSGTRLTVV.

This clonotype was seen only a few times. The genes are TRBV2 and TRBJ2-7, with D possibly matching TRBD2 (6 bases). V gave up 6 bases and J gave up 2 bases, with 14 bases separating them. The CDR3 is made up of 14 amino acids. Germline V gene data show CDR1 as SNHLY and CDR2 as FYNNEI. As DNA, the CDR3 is TGTGCCAGCAGACCCACTAGCCGTCCCTACGAGCAGTACTTC. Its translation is CASRPTSRPYEQYF.

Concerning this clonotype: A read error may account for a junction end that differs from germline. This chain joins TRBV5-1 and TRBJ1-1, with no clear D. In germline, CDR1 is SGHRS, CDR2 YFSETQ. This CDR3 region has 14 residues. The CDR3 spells CASSLAGDYTEAFF. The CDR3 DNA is TGCGCAAGCAGCTTGGCCGGGGATTACACTGAAGCTTTCTTT.

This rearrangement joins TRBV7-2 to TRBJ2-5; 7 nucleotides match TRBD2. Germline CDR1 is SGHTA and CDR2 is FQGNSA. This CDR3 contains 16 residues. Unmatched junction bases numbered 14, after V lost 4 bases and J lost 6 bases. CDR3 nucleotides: TGTGCCAGCAGCTCCCCCCCTGGCGGGAGTCGGAAGACCCAGTACTTC. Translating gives CASSSPPGGSRKTQYF.

The CDR3 loop is CASTSAGPSYEQYF. The CDR3 bases are TGTGCCAGCACCTCAGCGGGACCCTCCTACGAGCAGTACTTC. The chain combines TRBV28 with TRBJ2-7; 7 nucleotides align to TRBD2. Per germline, CDR1 MDHEN and CDR2 SYDVKM. The CDR3 consists of 14 residues. V gave up 7 bases and J gave up 0 bases; unmatched junction bases: 6.

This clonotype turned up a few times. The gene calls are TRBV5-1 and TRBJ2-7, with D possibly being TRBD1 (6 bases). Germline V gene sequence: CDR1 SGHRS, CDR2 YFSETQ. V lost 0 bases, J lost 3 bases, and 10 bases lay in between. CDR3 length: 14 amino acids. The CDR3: CASSLEQGNYEQYF. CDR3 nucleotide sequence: TGCGCCAGCAGCTTGGAACAGGGAAACTACGAGCAGTACTTC.

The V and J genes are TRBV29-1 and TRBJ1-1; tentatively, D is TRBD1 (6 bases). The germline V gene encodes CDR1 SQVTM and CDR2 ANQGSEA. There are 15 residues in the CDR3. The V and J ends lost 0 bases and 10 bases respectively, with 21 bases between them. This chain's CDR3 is CSVEDRGQTNGGAFF. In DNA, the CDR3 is TGCAGCGTTGAAGATCGAGGACAGACGAATGGGGGAGCTTTCTTT.

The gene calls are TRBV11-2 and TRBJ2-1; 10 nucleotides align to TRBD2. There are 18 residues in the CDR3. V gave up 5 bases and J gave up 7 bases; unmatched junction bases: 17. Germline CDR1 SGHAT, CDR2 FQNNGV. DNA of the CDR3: TGTGCCAGCAGCCCAGCCCCGGGGACTAGCGTCCTGGGGAATGAGCAGTTCTTC. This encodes CASSPAPGTSVLGNEQFF.